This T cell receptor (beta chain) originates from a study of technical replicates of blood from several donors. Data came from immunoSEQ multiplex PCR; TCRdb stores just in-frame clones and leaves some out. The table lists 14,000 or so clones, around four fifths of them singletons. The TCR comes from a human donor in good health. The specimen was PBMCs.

The CDR3 protein is CASRSEAIQYF. The CDR3 region has the DNA TGTGCCAGCAGATCCGAGGCCATTCAGTACTTC. The V call is TRBV6-6, the J call TRBJ2-4; D call uncertain. From germline, CDR1 is MNHNY and CDR2 SVGAGI (reference sequence). The CDR3 has 11 amino acids. The V end lost 6 bases, the J end lost 9 bases, and 9 bases lay between the germline ends.